This TCR beta chain derives from a study of blood T cell repertoires in COVID-19. Study overall: Acute and convalescent COVID-19 specimens originated in the United States, Italy and Spain. T cells, B-cell-depleted T cells, or PBMCs supplied cDNA or gDNA.

Original processing notes: The assay estimated nucleated cells by amplifying reference gene primers. Assay used: immunoSEQ multiplex PCR; TCRdb lists only in-frame clones, some missing. That table furnishes V, J and clone size, whereas the DNA furnished D and trimming. The repertoire holds 27,000 or so clones, with 88% as singletons. CDR3 length: 16 amino acids. Germline trimming cut 1 base from V and 3 bases from J; bases unmatched to any gene: 10. CDR1 GTSNPN and CDR2 SVGIG come from the germline V gene (reference sequence). This clonotype was obtained from a human donor in a cohort sampled during active COVID-19. Sequences were obtained from peripheral blood. This chain links TRBV30 with TRBJ1-2; 8 positions match TRBD1. The CDR3 spells CAWSAGGTGGYYGYTF. In DNA form, the CDR3 reads TGTGCCTGGAGTGCAGGAGGGACAGGCGGATACTATGGCTACACCTTC.